This record looks at one T cell receptor (beta chain) sequence and its context. This sample is part of a study of blood T cell repertoires in COVID-19. Study-level information: Spain, Italy and the United States supplied samples that represented acute and convalescent COVID-19. Sources were T cells, B-cell-depleted T cells, or PBMCs; the material itself was cDNA or gDNA.

In the original workflow: Reference gene primer amplification in the assay estimated nucleated cell counts. Produced via immunoSEQ multiplex PCR; TCRdb's table is partial and in-frame only. The D gene and trimming were derived from the DNA, and the V and J assignments and clone size from that table. The profile shows 200,000 to 250,000 clones, nearly 90% of them singletons. The CDR3 covers 14 residues. After removal of 6 bases from V and 1 base from J, the junction contained 1 base not matched to a gene. CDR1 WSHSY and CDR2 SAAADI come from the germline V gene. The chain employs TRBV10-2 and TRBJ2-2, with TRBD1 identical over 8 bases. Sequencing was carried out using peripheral blood. The TCR sequence derives from a young woman who had recovered from COVID-19. The CDR3 spells CASSGTGNTGELFF. The CDR3 bases are TGCGCCAGCAGCGGGACAGGGAACACCGGGGAGCTGTTTTTT.